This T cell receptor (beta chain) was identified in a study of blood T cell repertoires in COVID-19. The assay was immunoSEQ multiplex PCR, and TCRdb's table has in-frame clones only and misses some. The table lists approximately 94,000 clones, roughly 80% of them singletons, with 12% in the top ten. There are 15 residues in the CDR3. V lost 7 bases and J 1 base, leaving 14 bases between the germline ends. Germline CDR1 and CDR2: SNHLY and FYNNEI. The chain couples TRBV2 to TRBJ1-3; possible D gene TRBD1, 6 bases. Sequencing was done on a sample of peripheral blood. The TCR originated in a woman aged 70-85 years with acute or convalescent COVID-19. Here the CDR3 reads CASTPSGASGNTIYF. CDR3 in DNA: TGTGCCAGCACCCCGTCAGGGGCGTCTGGAAACACCATATATTTT.